The entry below gives a single T cell receptor beta chain sequence along with its context. This specimen comes from a study of control samples from healthy donors and cancer patients. Germline lookup yields CDR1 LNHDA and CDR2 SQIVND (reference sequence). The J segment lost 4 bases and the V segment lost 5 bases, leaving 7 bases of the junction unmatched. The CDR3 is made up of 16 amino acids. Here immunoSEQ multiplex PCR was the method, and the copy in TCRdb shows in-frame clones only, minus some. The sample yields approximately 140,000 clones, roughly nine tenths seen once. Sequencing used blood. The origin of this receptor is a man aged 18 to 29 in good health. This rearrangement joins TRBV19 to TRBJ1-5, with 11 bases identical to TRBD1. The CDR3: CASSPDRGLLNQPQHF. In nucleotides, the CDR3 is TGTGCCAGTAGTCCGGACAGGGGGCTTCTAAATCAGCCCCAGCATTTT.